Presented here are 10 T cell receptor beta chains from one specimen sequenced in a study of T cell responses to AZD1222 COVID-19 vaccine. Generated by immunoSEQ multiplex PCR, the TCRdb table keeps only in-frame clones and is missing some. This table has about 130,000 clones, under 90% appearing once. The sample was peripheral blood, taken on day 0 of AZD1222 vaccination. The source is an adult in good health.

This clone was seen a few times. CDR3 coding DNA: TGTGCCAGCAGCTTAGGCCGTGGCAATCAGCCCCAGCATTTT. This codes for CASSLGRGNQPQHF. This rearrangement joins TRBV7-2 to TRBJ1-5; no clear D. The V gene's germline CDR1 is SGHTA and CDR2 FQGNSA. CDR3 size: 14 residues. V was cut by 1 base and J by 2 bases, with 6 bases left in between.

The V call is TRBV7-3, the J call TRBJ2-1; 15 nucleotides align to TRBD2. The V and J ends lost 5 bases and 10 bases, in that order; junction bases with no gene match: 9. CDR3 size: 16 residues. Germline CDR1 and CDR2: SGHTA and FQGTGA. The DNA of the CDR3 is TGTGCCAGCAGCGACCGGACTAGCGGGGGGGCCGGGGAGCAGTTCTTC. It is translated as CASSDRTSGGAGEQFF.

This clone has just a few counts. The chain has TRBV27 and TRBJ2-1; unclear D gene. Trimming removed 3 bases from V and 2 bases from J, with 8 bases in between. Germline CDR1 and CDR2: MNHEY and SMNVEV (reference sequence). This CDR3 is built from 14 residues. The CDR3 DNA reads TGTGCCAGCAGTTTGCTGGCTACCTACAATGAGCAGTTCTTC. It yields the protein CASSLLATYNEQFF.

This clone was counted once. The V call is TRBV2, the J call TRBJ2-3, with a tentative D call TRBD2 (5 bases). The CDR3 runs to 15 residues. V lost 4 bases and J 2 bases, leaving 13 bases between the germline ends. Germline-derived CDR1 and CDR2 are SNHLY and FYNNEI. The CDR3 region has the DNA TGTGCCAGCAGTGGCGCCGGACTCCTCACAGATACGCAGTATTTT. Amino acid sequence: CASSGAGLLTDTQYF.

The chain combines TRBV11-1 with TRBJ1-1; D may be TRBD1 (5 bases). The length of the CDR3 is 16 residues. V was clipped by 0 bases and J by 8 bases, with 19 bases between them. Per germline, CDR1 SGHAT and CDR2 FQDESV (reference sequence). CDR3 loop: CASSLAQTNRRVEAFF. The CDR3, as DNA: TGTGCCAGCAGCTTAGCACAGACGAACAGGAGGGTAGAAGCTTTCTTT.

The V and J genes are TRBV10-3 and TRBJ1-5; TRBD1 might be the D (5 bases). This CDR3 region has 14 residues. Germline CDR1 reads ENHRY; CDR2 reads SYGVKD. V was shortened by 0 bases and J by 6 bases, with 9 bases between the two germline ends. The CDR3 coding sequence is TGTGCCATCAGTGAGTCAGGGGTTCCTCAGCCCCAGCATTTT. This gives the protein CAISESGVPQPQHF.

This clone was counted once. The V gene is TRBV15, the J gene TRBJ2-5; 7 bases match TRBD1. Trimming cost V 0 bases and J 5 bases; bases outside gene matches: 6. The germline V gene encodes CDR1 LNHNV and CDR2 YYDKDF (reference sequence). There are 15 residues in the CDR3. For the CDR3, the DNA is TGTGCCACCAGCAGAGAGGGACAGATAAGGGAGACCCAGTACTTC. Its translation: CATSREGQIRETQYF.

The chain is built from TRBV5-1 and TRBJ1-4, with D uncertain. This CDR3 is 15 amino acids long. Between the trimmed V and J ends, which lost 4 bases and 5 bases, there was a span of 15 bases. Germline CDR1 SGHRS, CDR2 YFSETQ. The CDR3 sequence: CASSPTPGDNEKLFF. CDR3 nucleotide sequence: TGCGCCAGCAGCCCTACTCCGGGAGACAATGAAAAACTGTTTTTT.

This sequence joins TRBV6-2 or TRBV6-3 and TRBJ2-1, with 7 bases fitting TRBD2. The V gene's germline CDR1 is MNHEY and CDR2 SVGEGT. J gave up 4 bases and V 2 bases, and 8 bases lay outside the gene matches. This CDR3 spans 16 amino acids. The CDR3 coding sequence is TGTGCCAGCAGTTACACCACTAGCGCTAATTACAATGAGCAGTTCTTC. Encoded protein: CASSYTTSANYNEQFF.

The V call is TRBV5-5, the J call TRBJ1-2, with D perhaps TRBD1 (5 bases). V gave up 5 bases and J gave up 9 bases, with 17 bases separating them. Per the germline V gene, CDR1 is SGHKS and CDR2 is YYEKEE (reference sequence). CDR3 size: 13 residues. The CDR3 here is CASSLPGGYRYTF. CDR3 sequence (DNA): TGTGCCAGCAGTCTCCCCGGGGGTTATCGCTACACCTTC.